This TCR beta chain emerged from a study of T cell responses to AZD1222 COVID-19 vaccine. General study points: Donors skewed white British and female; clonal diversity was possibly underestimated. Close to half of spike-specific TCRs reportedly recognize unmutated variant regions.

Method: immunoSEQ multiplex PCR; TCRdb's copy keeps in-frame clones and lacks some. Among 150,000 to 200,000 clones, more than 80% were seen once, and the ten largest hold around 4.5%. To note about this clone: Its antigen is still unknown.

The CDR3 is 13 residues long. The V end lost 2 bases, the J end lost 0 bases, and 5 bases lay between the germline ends. Germline lookup yields CDR1 SQVTM and CDR2 ANQGSEA. The receptor was derived from an adult who received the MenACWY meningococcal vaccine as a control. Source: peripheral blood, taken 28 days after the second dose of the MenACWY control vaccine. The genes are TRBV29-1 and TRBJ1-3; D gene ambiguous. CDR3 amino acids: CSVERASGNTIYF. The CDR3 coding sequence is TGCAGCGTTGAAAGGGCCTCTGGAAACACCATATATTTT.